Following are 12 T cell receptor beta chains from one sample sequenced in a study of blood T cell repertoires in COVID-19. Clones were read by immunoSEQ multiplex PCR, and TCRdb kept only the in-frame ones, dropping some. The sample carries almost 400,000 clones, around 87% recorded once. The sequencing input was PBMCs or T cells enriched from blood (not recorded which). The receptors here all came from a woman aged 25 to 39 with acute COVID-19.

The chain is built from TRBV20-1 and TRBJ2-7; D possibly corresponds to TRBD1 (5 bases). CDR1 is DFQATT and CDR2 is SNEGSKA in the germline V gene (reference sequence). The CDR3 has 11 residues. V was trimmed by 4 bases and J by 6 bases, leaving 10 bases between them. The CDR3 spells CSATGSAEQYF. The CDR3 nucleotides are TGCAGTGCTACAGGGTCTGCCGAGCAGTACTTC.

The CDR3 region is CASSYDAVGAFAFF. The CDR3 DNA reads as TGTGCCAGCAGTTACGACGCAGTTGGGGCTTTTGCTTTCTTT. The V gene is TRBV6-2 or TRBV6-3, the J gene TRBJ1-1; perhaps TRBD1 as D (5 bases). Per the germline V gene, CDR1 is MNHEY and CDR2 is SVGEGT. The CDR3 consists of 14 residues. Trimming left V 2 bases short and J 11 bases short, with 18 bases between.

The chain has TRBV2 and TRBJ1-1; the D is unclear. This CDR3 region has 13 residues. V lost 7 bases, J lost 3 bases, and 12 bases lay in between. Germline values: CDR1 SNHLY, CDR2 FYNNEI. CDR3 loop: CASNPGRDTEAFF. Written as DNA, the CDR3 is TGTGCCAGCAATCCGGGGAGGGACACTGAAGCTTTCTTT.

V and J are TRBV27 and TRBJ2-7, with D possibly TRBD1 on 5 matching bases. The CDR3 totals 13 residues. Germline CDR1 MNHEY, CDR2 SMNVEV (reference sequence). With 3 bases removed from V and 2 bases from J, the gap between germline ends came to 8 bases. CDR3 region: CASSLTDTYEQYF. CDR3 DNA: TGTGCCAGCAGTTTGACAGATACCTACGAGCAGTACTTC.

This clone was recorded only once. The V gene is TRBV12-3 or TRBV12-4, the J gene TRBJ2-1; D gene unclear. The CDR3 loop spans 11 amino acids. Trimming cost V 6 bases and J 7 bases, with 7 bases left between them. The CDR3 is CASSHGNEQFF. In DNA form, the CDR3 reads TGTGCCAGCAGCCACGGGAATGAGCAGTTCTTC.

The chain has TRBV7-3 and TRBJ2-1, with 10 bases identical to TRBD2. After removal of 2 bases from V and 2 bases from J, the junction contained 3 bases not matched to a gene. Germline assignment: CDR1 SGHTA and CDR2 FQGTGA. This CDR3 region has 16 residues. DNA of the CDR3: TGTGCCAGCAGCTTATCCAGCGGGGGGGCCTACAATGAGCAGTTCTTC. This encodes CASSLSSGGAYNEQFF. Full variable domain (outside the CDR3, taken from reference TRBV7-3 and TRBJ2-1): GAGVSQTPSNKVTEKGKYVELRCDPISGHTALYWYRQSLGQGPEFLIYFQGTGAADDSGLPNDRFFAVRPEGSVSTLKIQRTERGDSAVYLCASSLSSGGAYNEQFFGPGTRLTVL.

This CDR3 reads CASAQGREYGYTF. The CDR3 DNA follows: TGCGCCAGCGCTCAGGGTAGAGAGTATGGCTACACCTTC. V gene TRBV10-2 combines with J gene TRBJ1-2; maybe TRBD1 (5 bases). The V and J ends lost 8 bases and 5 bases respectively, with 15 bases between them. Germline CDR1 and CDR2: WSHSY and SAAADI. This CDR3 comprises 13 residues.

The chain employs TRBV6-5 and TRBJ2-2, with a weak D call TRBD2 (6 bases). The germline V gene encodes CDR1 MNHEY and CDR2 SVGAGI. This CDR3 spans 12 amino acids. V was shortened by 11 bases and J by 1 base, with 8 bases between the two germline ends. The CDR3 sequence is CAHGGNTGELFF. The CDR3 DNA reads TGTGCCCACGGGGGGAACACCGGGGAGCTGTTTTTT.

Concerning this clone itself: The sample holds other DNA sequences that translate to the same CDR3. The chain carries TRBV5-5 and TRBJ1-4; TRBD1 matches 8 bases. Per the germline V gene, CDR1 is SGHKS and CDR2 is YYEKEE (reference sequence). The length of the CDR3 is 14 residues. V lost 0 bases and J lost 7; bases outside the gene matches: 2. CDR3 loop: CASSLDRGGEKLFF. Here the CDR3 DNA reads TGTGCCAGCAGCTTGGACAGGGGGGGTGAAAAACTGTTTTTT.

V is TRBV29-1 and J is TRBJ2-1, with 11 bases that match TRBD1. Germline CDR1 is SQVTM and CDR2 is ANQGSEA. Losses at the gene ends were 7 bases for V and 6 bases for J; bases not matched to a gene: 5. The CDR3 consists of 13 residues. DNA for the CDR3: TGCAGCGGCGGGACAGGGGGTATCAATGAGCAGTTCTTC. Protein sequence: CSGGTGGINEQFF.

The chain's CDR3 is CASSLSQGGEQYF. CDR3 sequence (DNA): TGTGCCAGCAGTTTATCGCAGGGTGGTGAGCAGTACTTC. J is TRBJ2-7 and V is TRBV12-3 or TRBV12-4; TRBD1 is a possible D gene (5 bases). V was cut by 2 bases and J by 7 bases, with 12 bases left in between. The CDR3 runs to 13 residues.

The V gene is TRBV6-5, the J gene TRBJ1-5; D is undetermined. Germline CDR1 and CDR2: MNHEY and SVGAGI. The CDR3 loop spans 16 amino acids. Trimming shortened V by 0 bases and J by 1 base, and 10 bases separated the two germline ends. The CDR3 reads CASSYSRTGSNQPQHF. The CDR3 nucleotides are TGTGCCAGCAGTTACTCGAGAACCGGGAGCAATCAGCCCCAGCATTTT.